Presented here are 27 T cell receptor beta chains from one specimen sequenced in a study of vaccination and CD4 T cells after COVID-19. The antigens these receptors bind are not known. Sequencing of the DNA from cultured CD4+ T cells was carried out with the Oncomine TCR Beta short-read assay. A single record per CDR3 protein comes from TCRdb applying MiXCR to the PCR reads. Of around 15,000 distinct CDR3 sequences listed, 60% to 75% are singletons. The treatment was: roughly 10-day PBMC culture with coronavirus spike peptide pools or control peptides (ViraFEST assay). Sequences were obtained from CD4+ T cells from blood, cultured in vitro. Receptors originate from a human donor who had recovered from COVID-19.

This clonotype was detected only a few times. The CDR3 loop reads CASIRGQPNRNSPLHF. The CDR3 DNA is TGTGCCAGCATTAGGGGGCAGCCCAACCGTAATTCACCCCTCCACTTT. The chain joins TRBV6-1 to TRBJ1-6; 7 nucleotides line up with TRBD1. This CDR3 is built from 16 residues. Germline V gene sequence: CDR1 MNHNS, CDR2 SASEGT. The ends lost 7 bases at V and 6 bases at J; junction bases unmatched: 12.

With respect to this clonotype: At one end, the junction sequence differs from germline, possibly due to a read error. The chain employs TRBV4-3 and TRBJ1-6; 8 bases line up with TRBD1. Per the germline V gene, CDR1 is LGHNA and CDR2 is YSLEER. This CDR3 is built from 16 residues. CDR3: CASSSRDRTYNLPLHF. As DNA, the CDR3 is TGCGCCAGCAGCTCCCGGGACAGGACCTACAATTTACCCCTCCACTTT.

In DNA form, the CDR3 reads TGTGCCAGCAGCCCCTCGCGAGGCAATCAGCCCCAGCATTTT. It specifies CASSPSRGNQPQHF. The chain has TRBV7-2 and TRBJ1-5; D is unresolved. The germline V gene encodes CDR1 SGHTA and CDR2 FQGNSA. The CDR3 covers 14 residues. Trimming removed 5 bases at V and 2 bases at J, with 10 bases between.

This clonotype was seen more than once but under ten times. This rearrangement joins TRBV20-1 to TRBJ1-5, with 7 positions matching TRBD1. The germline V gene has CDR1 DFQATT and CDR2 SNEGSKA (reference sequence). Unmatched junction bases numbered 16, after V lost 0 bases and J lost 11 bases. The length of the CDR3 is 16 residues. The CDR3 DNA reads as TGCAGTGCTAGAGATCGGTTAGGGGGCGTATTTGGGGCCCAGCATTTT. It is translated as CSARDRLGGVFGAQHF.

The J gene is TRBJ1-2, the V gene TRBV6-5; D not certain. The V end lost 0 bases, the J end lost 5 bases, and 16 bases lay between the germline ends. The germline V gene encodes CDR1 MNHEY and CDR2 SVGAGI. The CDR3 spans 16 residues. The CDR3: CASSYSKQAISYGYTF. The CDR3 DNA is TGTGCCAGCAGTTACTCGAAGCAGGCTATCTCTTATGGCTACACCTTC.

The V call is TRBV2, the J call TRBJ1-1; tentatively, D is TRBD1 (5 bases). The V end lost 6 bases, the J end lost 1 base, and 12 bases lay between the germline ends. This CDR3 is 14 amino acids long. Germline loops: CDR1 SNHLY, CDR2 FYNNEI. CDR3 loop: CASRGGLPNTEAFF. The CDR3 nucleotides are TGTGCCAGCAGGGGGGGACTCCCGAACACTGAAGCTTTCTTT.

The chain combines TRBV5-1 with TRBJ2-4, with 11 bases aligning to TRBD2. CDR1 SGHRS and CDR2 YFSETQ come from the germline V gene. The CDR3 is 17 amino acids. J was trimmed by 0 bases and V by 3 bases; bases with no gene match: 5. CDR3 DNA sequence: TGCGCCAGCAGCTGGACTAGCGGGTCACCAGCCAAAAACATTCAGTACTTC. It is translated as CASSWTSGSPAKNIQYF.

V usage is TRBV7-3 and J usage is TRBJ2-3; TRBD2 matches at 7 bases. The CDR3 runs to 17 residues. The germline V gene encodes CDR1 SGHTA and CDR2 FQGTGA. The V gene end was trimmed by 5 bases and the J gene end by 3 bases; junction bases not matched to a gene: 14. The CDR3 spells CASSREKTSLITDTQYF. In nucleotides, the CDR3 is TGTGCCAGCAGCCGAGAGAAGACTAGCCTAATAACAGATACGCAGTATTTT.

This sequence joins TRBV7-2 and TRBJ1-4; TRBD1 matches 9 bases. The CDR3 is 16 amino acids. V shed 0 bases, J shed 7 bases, and the junction held 6 bases outside the gene matches. Per germline, CDR1 SGHTA and CDR2 FQGNSA. CDR3 loop: CASSLAGTGLGEKLFF. The CDR3 DNA sequence: TGTGCCAGCAGCTTAGCTGGGACAGGGTTGGGTGAAAAACTGTTTTTT.

The rearrangement uses TRBV24-1 and TRBJ2-2; a possible D gene is TRBD2 (6 bases). Trimming took 7 bases from V and 7 from J, leaving 21 bases between them. Germline CDR1 reads KGHDR; CDR2 reads SFDVKD. This CDR3 contains 16 residues. The CDR3 DNA sequence: TGTGCCACCAGGGACCGCGGGCGGGAAGACGGCGGGGAGCTGTTTTTT. It is translated as CATRDRGREDGGELFF.

Of note for this clonotype: A much larger clone differs by one base, so this may be a read error. The CDR3 sequence: CASRGSGTGRRPQHF. CDR3 bases: TGTGCCAGTAGGGGATCCGGGACAGGGAGACGGCCCCAGCATTTT. The gene calls are TRBV19 and TRBJ1-5; 9 bases are a match to TRBD1. The CDR3 is made up of 15 amino acids. Per germline, CDR1 LNHDA and CDR2 SQIVND (reference sequence). The junction had 12 bases not matched to a gene; V was cut back by 6 bases and J by 9 bases.

V gene TRBV20-1 combines with J gene TRBJ1-5, with D possibly matching TRBD1 (6 bases). From germline, CDR1 is DFQATT and CDR2 SNEGSKA (reference sequence). The CDR3 has 14 residues. V dropped 3 bases and J dropped 4 bases, with 13 bases sitting between them. In DNA form, the CDR3 reads TGCAGTGCTAGTGGGGGCGCGGGGAATCAGCCCCAGCATTTT. Amino acids: CSASGGAGNQPQHF.

This chain joins TRBV7-2 and TRBJ2-3, with 7 bases matching TRBD2. Trimming at V came to 5 bases and at J to 0 bases, leaving 5 bases not matched to a gene. The CDR3 is 15 residues long. The germline V gene has CDR1 SGHTA and CDR2 FQGNSA. CDR3 residues: CASSVKRGSTDTQYF. DNA of the CDR3: TGTGCCAGCAGCGTGAAGCGGGGTAGCACAGATACGCAGTATTTT. Combining the CDR3 with reference TRBV7-2 and TRBJ2-3 gives the whole variable domain GAGVSQSPSNKVTEKGKDVELRCDPISGHTALYWYRQSLGQGLEFLIYFQGNSAPDKSGLPSDRFSAERTGGSVSTLTIQRTQQEDSAVYLCASSVKRGSTDTQYFGPGTRLTVL.

The V gene is TRBV19, the J gene TRBJ1-2; D might be TRBD1 (6 bases). There are 15 residues in the CDR3. CDR1 is LNHDA and CDR2 is SQIVND in the germline V gene (reference sequence). V was cut by 8 bases and J by 8 bases, with 24 bases left in between. CDR3 coding DNA: TGTGCCAGTCACAAAGATACAGGGATCCCGTGGGGCTACACCTTC. Translating it yields CASHKDTGIPWGYTF. The entire variable domain, with the rest obtained from reference TRBV19 and TRBJ1-2, is as follows: DGGITQSPKYLFRKEGQNVTLSCEQNLNHDAMYWYRQDPGQGLRLIYYSQIVNDFQKGDIAEGYSVSREKKESFPLTVTSAQKNPTAFYLCASHKDTGIPWGYTFGSGTRLTVV.

Written as DNA, the CDR3 is TGCAGTGCTTCCGGGACAGTAACCGGCGGAGAGACCCAGTACTTC. Protein sequence: CSASGTVTGGETQYF. The chain combines TRBV20-1 with TRBJ2-5, with 7 bases that match TRBD1. The V gene's germline CDR1 is DFQATT and CDR2 SNEGSKA (reference sequence). This CDR3 is 15 amino acids long. V was pared by 5 bases and J by 4 bases, with 13 bases of the junction left unmatched.

This clonotype was seen a single time. The chain is built from TRBV27 and TRBJ1-6; no clear D gene. The CDR3 covers 13 residues. Germline CDR1 is MNHEY and CDR2 is SMNVEV (reference sequence). V lost 4 bases and J 5 bases, leaving 6 bases between the germline ends. CDR3 bases: TGTGCCAGCAGTTGGATTAATAATTCACCCCTCCACTTT. It specifies CASSWINNSPLHF.

The J gene is TRBJ2-2, the V gene TRBV27; the D gene is possibly TRBD2 (5 bases). The CDR3 has 16 amino acids. Deletions cut 5 bases from V and 2 bases from J, with 15 bases between. Germline CDR1 and CDR2: MNHEY and SMNVEV (reference sequence). The CDR3 DNA is TGTGCCAGCAGTCCCCTCTTCCCGGGAAACACCGGGGAGCTGTTTTTT. This gives the protein CASSPLFPGNTGELFF.

The chain is built from TRBV15 and TRBJ2-5; perhaps TRBD1 as D (6 bases). This CDR3 contains 16 residues. V lost 2 bases, J lost 6 bases, and 19 bases lay in between. Germline lookup yields CDR1 LNHNV and CDR2 YYDKDF (reference sequence). The DNA for the CDR3 is TGTGCCACCAGCAGATCTAGGGGACAAAGCCCTCAGACCCAGTACTTC. Its translation: CATSRSRGQSPQTQYF.

This clonotype was counted once. The chain is built from TRBV6-1 and TRBJ1-5, with a tentative D call TRBD1 (5 bases). CDR3 length: 15 amino acids. Germline CDR1 and CDR2: MNHNS and SASEGT. V lost 6 bases, J lost 1 base, and 13 bases lay in between. DNA of the CDR3: TGTGCCAGCAGCGCCCGGAGGGACAGCAATCAGCCCCAGCATTTT. Translated: CASSARRDSNQPQHF.

In this sample, this clonotype turned up a few times. The V gene is TRBV27, the J gene TRBJ1-5; D remains ambiguous. Trimming removed 2 bases from V and 7 bases from J, with 9 bases in between. CDR3 size: 13 residues. From germline, CDR1 is MNHEY and CDR2 SMNVEV (reference sequence). The CDR3 nucleotides are TGTGCCAGCAGTTTAAAGGTAGGGCAGCCCCAGCATTTT. Its translation: CASSLKVGQPQHF.

V gene TRBV6-5 combines with J gene TRBJ2-7, with TRBD2 matching over 9 bases. The ends lost 0 bases at V and 4 bases at J; junction bases unmatched: 10. Germline-derived CDR1 and CDR2 are MNHEY and SVGAGI. The CDR3 sequence is 17 residues long. In nucleotides, the CDR3 is TGTGCCAGCAGTTACTCAGGGGCTAGCGGGGTTCCGTACGAGCAGTACTTC. Translated: CASSYSGASGVPYEQYF.

The chain uses TRBV10-3 and TRBJ1-5; D not resolved. Trimming stripped 6 bases from V and 0 bases from J, with 6 bases between. Germline V lookup: CDR1 ENHRY, CDR2 SYGVKD. The CDR3 loop spans 13 amino acids. The CDR3 is CAIRGFSNQPQHF. The DNA for the CDR3 is TGTGCCATCAGAGGGTTTAGCAATCAGCCCCAGCATTTT.

This chain links TRBV7-2 with TRBJ1-6; D uncertain. This CDR3 comprises 14 residues. Trimming stripped 1 base from V and 8 bases from J, with 9 bases between. Looked up from germline, CDR1 is SGHTA and CDR2 is FQGNSA. Written as DNA, the CDR3 is TGTGCCAGCAGCTTAGGAGGTGGGCATTCACCCCTCCACTTT. It translates to CASSLGGGHSPLHF.

The CDR3 DNA is TGTGCCAGCTCACCTCGACAGGGATACAATCAGCCCCAGCATTTT. Translating it yields CASSPRQGYNQPQHF. This chain joins TRBV18 and TRBJ1-5; 7 positions match TRBD1. Germline-derived CDR1 and CDR2 are KGHSH and LQKENI. After removal of 3 bases from V and 3 bases from J, the junction contained 5 bases not matched to a gene. This CDR3 is built from 15 residues.

V is TRBV27 and J is TRBJ1-2; a weak D match, TRBD1 (5 bases). CDR1 MNHEY and CDR2 SMNVEV come from the germline V gene (reference sequence). CDR3 length: 14 amino acids. V shed 4 bases and J shed 8 bases, with 17 bases lying between them. The CDR3 sequence: CASSSRQSMGGYTF. In DNA form, the CDR3 reads TGTGCCAGCAGTTCCCGACAGAGCATGGGCGGCTACACCTTC.

The V call is TRBV20-1, the J call TRBJ1-6; TRBD1 is a possible D gene (5 bases). The CDR3 runs 14 residues. Looked up from germline, CDR1 is DFQATT and CDR2 is SNEGSKA (reference sequence). Trimming left V 5 bases short and J 5 bases short, with 13 bases between. The CDR3 coding sequence is TGCAGTGCTCTCCCAGGGACGGATAATTCACCCCTCCACTTT. Translating it yields CSALPGTDNSPLHF.

This chain uses TRBV20-1 with TRBJ1-1, with D possibly matching TRBD1 (5 bases). The germline V gene encodes CDR1 DFQATT and CDR2 SNEGSKA (reference sequence). The V gene lost 3 bases and the J gene lost 0 bases, with 11 bases spanning the gap. CDR3 length: 14 amino acids. The CDR3 protein is CSASGGLLNTEAFF. CDR3 sequence (DNA): TGCAGTGCTAGCGGGGGACTCTTGAACACTGAAGCTTTCTTT.